This T cell receptor beta chain stems from a study of vaccination effects on CD4 cells after COVID-19. Study observations and caveats: Late in the post-vaccination period, infection-induced and vaccine-induced clones underwent marked clonal contraction. Common cold coronaviruses were cross-recognized by only 1 of 255 vaccine-induced clones in healthy vaccinees.

Only in-frame clones appear in the TCRdb table, and some are missing; sequencing was by immunoSEQ multiplex PCR. Here the sample spans tens of thousands of clones, over 70% being singletons. For this clone: Its antigen is currently unknown.

Peptide-pool stimulation followed by sequencing identified expanded antigen-specific CD4+ clonotypes in the ViraFEST assay. After more than 9 days in culture, the CD4+ T cells were isolated. The healthy vaccine recipients, who had no prior SARS-CoV-2 infection, showed negative nucleocapsid antibodies. Wells of roughly 1.9 million PBMC each were grown with 10 IU/ml IL-2 and approximately 9.5 ug/ml peptides. Germline V lookup: CDR1 WSHSY, CDR2 SAAADI. The V end lost 7 bases, the J end lost 4 bases, and 12 bases lay between the germline ends. The CDR3 has 13 amino acids. Source: CD4+ T cells from PBMCs cultured with HCoV-OC43 spike peptides, taken before COVID-19 vaccination. Subset denoted: HCoV-OC43 spike overlapping peptide pool stimulation. The TCR comes from a human donor who received a COVID-19 vaccine. The gene calls are TRBV10-2 and TRBJ2-3, with D uncertain. The CDR3 DNA reads as TGCGCCAGCACAAAAACTGGGTCAGATACGCAGTATTTT. It specifies CASTKTGSDTQYF.